This T cell receptor beta chain emerged from a study of PD-L1 blockade in urothelial cancer. On the study more broadly: Patients initiated atezolizumab at some point between 2013 and 2015 at 1,200 mg intravenously every 3 weeks.

About this clone: Antigen: not known.

The CDR3 runs 14 residues. Germline lookup yields CDR1 MDHEN and CDR2 SYDVKM. Trimming cost V 2 bases and J 4 bases, with 11 bases left between them. Each PCR contained spiked-in synthetic TCR analog templates. The data were produced by immunoSEQ multiplex PCR, yet TCRdb's version contains in-frame clones alone and is incomplete. Here the sample spans around 53,000 clones, 84% being singletons. Study-wide findings and caveats: In blood at 3 weeks, tumor-associated clones expanded more among patients with durable benefit.

This sequence originates from a man aged 35-49 years with urothelial cancer. This sequence joins TRBV28 and TRBJ1-2; unclear D gene. The specimen was PBMCs, collected around atezolizumab (anti-PD-L1) treatment. The CDR3 DNA is TGTGCCAGCAGTTTAAGTCTAGGCCCCTATGGCTACACCTTC. Its translation: CASSLSLGPYGYTF.